This T cell receptor (beta chain) came from a study of blood T cell repertoires in COVID-19. Original processing notes: Reference gene primer amplification yielded estimated nucleated cell counts. The table came from immunoSEQ multiplex PCR; TCRdb's copy has only in-frame clones and leaves some out. The DNA was the basis for D and trimming; V, J and clone size are from that table. This sample has roughly 160,000 clones, with approximately 90% found just once. Germline CDR1 LNHDA, CDR2 SQIVND (reference sequence). Deletions cut 6 bases from V and 1 base from J, with 11 bases between. The CDR3 is 14 residues long. This clone has only one observation.

Sequencing used peripheral blood. The chain joins TRBV19 to TRBJ2-3; D is undetermined. The sequence was obtained from a man aged 55 to 70 with acute or convalescent COVID-19. As DNA, the CDR3 is TGTGCCAGTAGCCCCCGCCGGGGCACAGATACGCAGTATTTT. Protein product: CASSPRRGTDTQYF.